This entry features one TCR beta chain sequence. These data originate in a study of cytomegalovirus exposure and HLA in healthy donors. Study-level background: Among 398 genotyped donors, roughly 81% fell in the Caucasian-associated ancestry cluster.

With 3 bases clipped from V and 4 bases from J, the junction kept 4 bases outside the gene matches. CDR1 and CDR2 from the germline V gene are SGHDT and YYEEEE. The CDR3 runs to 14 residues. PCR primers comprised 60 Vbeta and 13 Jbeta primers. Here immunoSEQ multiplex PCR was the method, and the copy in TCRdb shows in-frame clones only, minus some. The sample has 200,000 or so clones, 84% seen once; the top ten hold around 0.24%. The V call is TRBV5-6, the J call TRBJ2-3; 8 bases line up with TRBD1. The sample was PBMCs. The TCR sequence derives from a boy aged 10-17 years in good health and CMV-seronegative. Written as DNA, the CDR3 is TGTGCCAGCAGCTCCGGACAGGGTCCAGATACGCAGTATTTT. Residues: CASSSGQGPDTQYF.